The sequence of this TCR beta chain was determined in a study of human T cells and chemical hapten exposure. This clonotype has more than one count but fewer than ten. Sample time point: patch test 2, 6 weeks after DPC sensitization. The sample's treatment: therapeutic diphenylcyclopropenone sensitization with weekly scalp DPC. TCRdb independently ran MiXCR on the RACE reads; one entry per CDR3 protein. Of more than 70,000 distinct CDR3 sequences in the sample, roughly 12% were seen once. This CDR3 comprises 13 residues. Trimming removed 6 bases at V and 6 bases at J, with 14 bases between. Germline V gene data show CDR1 as MNHNS and CDR2 as SASEGT.

V usage is TRBV6-1 and J usage is TRBJ1-2; D unresolved. The TCR comes from a man aged 18 to 35 with alopecia areata. Some clones in this sample may be carry-over from other donors' samples. This specimen was whole blood, taken in connection with sensitization to the hapten diphenylcyclopropenone (DPC). CDR3 sequence (DNA): TGTGCCAGCAGGGTCCCGGGCAGCGATGGCTACACCTTC. The encoded protein is CASRVPGSDGYTF.